One sample yielded the 21 T cell receptor beta chains listed below, sequenced in a study of blood T cell dynamics during melanoma immunotherapy. Sample time point: pre-treatment baseline. Clones were sequenced by immunoSEQ multiplex PCR, and TCRdb holds only the in-frame ones, with some missing. The profile shows 9,700 or so clones, around 90% of them singletons. The sample consisted of blood, taken from a patient treated with checkpoint blockade. These TCRs come from a human donor with melanoma.

The chain combines TRBV19 with TRBJ2-1, with unresolved D. Trimming removed 5 bases at V and 3 bases at J, with 14 bases between. Per the germline V gene, CDR1 is LNHDA and CDR2 is SQIVND (reference sequence). The CDR3 runs to 15 residues. CDR3 sequence: CASSDGQLNYNEQFF. For the CDR3, the DNA is TGTGCCAGTAGTGACGGCCAGCTCAACTACAATGAGCAGTTCTTC.

This chain links TRBV7-2 with TRBJ2-7; the match to TRBD1 covers 8 bases. In germline, CDR1 is SGHTA, CDR2 FQGNSA. Trimming at V came to 5 bases and at J to 3 bases, leaving 3 bases not matched to a gene. This CDR3 spans 13 amino acids. The CDR3 nucleotides are TGTGCCAGCAGCGCCGGGACAGGCTACGAGCAGTACTTC. This codes for CASSAGTGYEQYF.

This sequence joins TRBV11-2 and TRBJ2-5; tentative D call: TRBD1 (6 bases). V gave up 1 base and J gave up 9 bases, with 15 bases separating them. The germline gives CDR1 SGHAT, CDR2 FQNNGV. CDR3 length: 14 residues. CDR3: CASSLGRGDGAQYF. The DNA for the CDR3 is TGTGCCAGCAGCTTAGGCAGGGGCGATGGGGCCCAGTACTTC.

The chain uses TRBV7-9 and TRBJ1-5; D remains unclear. The CDR3 is made up of 13 amino acids. Germline V gives CDR1 SEHNR, CDR2 FQNEAQ (reference sequence). Trimming pared 5 bases from V and 6 bases from J, leaving 11 bases between. CDR3 bases: TGTGCCAGCAGCCTCTGGAAACGTCAGCCCCAGCATTTT. Translation gives CASSLWKRQPQHF.

This clone showed up just once. This sequence joins TRBV21-1 and TRBJ1-5; the table's TRBD1 call for D was not verified on the DNA. TRBV21-1 is marked as a pseudogene. CDR3 size: 16 residues. DNA of the CDR3: TGTGCCAGCAGCAAAGCAGGGGACAGGGGAGGTCAGCCCCAGCATTTT. This encodes CASSKAGDRGGQPQHF.

The J gene is TRBJ1-2, the V gene TRBV15, with 9 nucleotides matching TRBD1. The CDR3 runs 16 residues. J gave up 4 bases and V 0 bases, and 6 bases lay outside the gene matches. Germline V gene lookup returns CDR1 LNHNV and CDR2 YYDKDF (reference sequence). The CDR3 sequence is CATSRDDRGGSYGYTF. The DNA of the CDR3 is TGTGCCACCAGCAGAGATGACAGGGGGGGCTCCTATGGCTACACCTTC.

In nucleotides, the CDR3 is TGTGCCAGCTCCCCTCGGACGGACGGCACCGGGGAGCTGTTTTTT. Protein: CASSPRTDGTGELFF. The genes are TRBV18 and TRBJ2-2; D gene uncertain. V dropped 6 bases and J dropped 4 bases, with 15 bases sitting between them. The length of the CDR3 is 15 residues. CDR1 and CDR2 from the germline V gene are KGHSH and LQKENI.

V is TRBV4-3 and J is TRBJ2-1; maybe TRBD1 (5 bases). V shed 0 bases and J shed 4 bases, with 10 bases lying between them. Germline CDR1 reads LGHNA; CDR2 reads YSLEER. The CDR3 length is 15 residues. The CDR3 spells CASSQDGNRYNEQFF. The DNA of the CDR3 is TGCGCCAGCAGCCAAGATGGGAACAGGTACAATGAGCAGTTCTTC.

The chain uses TRBV6-1 and TRBJ1-2, with 11 nucleotides matching TRBD1. The V gene's germline CDR1 is MNHNS and CDR2 SASEGT. This CDR3 region has 18 residues. The V and J ends lost 3 bases and 8 bases, in that order; junction bases with no gene match: 17. DNA of the CDR3: TGTGCCAGCAGTGAGACCGGACAGGGGGCTTTATTCGGTAGGGGCTACACCTTC. Its translation is CASSETGQGALFGRGYTF.

V gene TRBV5-1 combines with J gene TRBJ1-2; 7 nucleotides line up with TRBD1. CDR3 length: 14 amino acids. Germline V gene lookup returns CDR1 SGHRS and CDR2 YFSETQ. Trimming at V came to 4 bases and at J to 3 bases, leaving 6 bases not matched to a gene. CDR3 DNA sequence: TGCGCCAGCAGCCGACTCCAGGGGGACTATGGCTACACCTTC. Translation: CASSRLQGDYGYTF.

The genes are TRBV6-5 and TRBJ2-7; no clear D. This CDR3 spans 12 amino acids. V was shortened by 6 bases and J by 1 base, with 7 bases between the two germline ends. Germline V gives CDR1 MNHEY, CDR2 SVGAGI. CDR3 nucleotides: TGTGCCAGCAGCCCCGCATCCTACGAGCAGTACTTC. It codes for CASSPASYEQYF.

V usage is TRBV27 and J usage is TRBJ2-1; 14 nucleotides match TRBD2. Germline values: CDR1 MNHEY, CDR2 SMNVEV (reference sequence). The CDR3 spans 17 residues. J gave up 9 bases and V 3 bases, and 10 bases lay outside the gene matches. The CDR3 DNA reads TGTGCCAGCAGTTTCCCAGTGGGACTAGCGGGAGCGGTTGAGCAGTTCTTC. The encoded protein is CASSFPVGLAGAVEQFF.

The chain recombines TRBV7-2 with TRBJ2-2; D ambiguous. With 5 bases removed from V and 6 bases from J, the gap between germline ends came to 13 bases. The CDR3 runs 14 residues. The V gene's germline CDR1 is SGHTA and CDR2 FQGNSA. CDR3 protein: CASSPYRAAGELFF. For the CDR3, the DNA is TGTGCCAGCAGCCCCTACCGGGCCGCCGGGGAGCTGTTTTTT.

The table lists this clone with a count of one. This chain's CDR3 is CATTSQGVSEKLFF. The CDR3 DNA reads as TGTGCCACCACCTCCCAGGGGGTGTCTGAAAAACTGTTTTTT. The chain joins TRBV15 to TRBJ1-4, with 7 bases that match TRBD1. The CDR3 consists of 14 residues. The V and J ends lost 7 bases and 7 bases, in that order; junction bases with no gene match: 9. Germline-derived CDR1 and CDR2 are LNHNV and YYDKDF (reference sequence).

This chain links TRBV11-2 with TRBJ2-5; 7 bases fit TRBD2. Germline trimming cut 5 bases from V and 1 base from J; bases unmatched to any gene: 7. CDR1 is SGHAT and CDR2 is FQNNGV in the germline V gene. The CDR3 sequence is 15 residues long. The CDR3 here is CASSVRSSGQETQYF. Here the CDR3 DNA reads TGTGCCAGCAGCGTTAGGTCTAGCGGCCAAGAGACCCAGTACTTC. Complete variable domain (other parts from reference TRBV11-2 and TRBJ2-5): EAGVAQSPRYKIIEKRQSVAFWCNPISGHATLYWYQQILGQGPKLLIQFQNNGVVDDSQLPKDRFSAERLKGVDSTLKIQPAKLEDSAVYLCASSVRSSGQETQYFGPGTRLLVL.

The V and J genes are TRBV28 and TRBJ2-1; D is perhaps TRBD1 (5 bases). The CDR3 runs 13 residues. V was shortened by 4 bases and J by 9 bases, with 13 bases between the two germline ends. Germline CDR1 MDHEN, CDR2 SYDVKM. The CDR3 DNA follows: TGTGCCAGCAGTTGGGGCCTCCGAAGTGAGCAGTTCTTC. Translation gives CASSWGLRSEQFF.

The chain combines TRBV7-9 with TRBJ2-2, with 11 bases aligning to TRBD1. This CDR3 has 15 residues. Looked up from germline, CDR1 is SEHNR and CDR2 is FQNEAQ (reference sequence). V was clipped by 5 bases and J by 8 bases; unmatched bases: 7. The CDR3 region has the DNA TGTGCCAGCAGCCCCGGACAGGGGGCGACTGGGGAGCTGTTTTTT. Translation: CASSPGQGATGELFF.

This clone showed up just once. The chain combines TRBV7-9 with TRBJ1-5, with D tentatively TRBD1 (6 bases). Trimming cost V 3 bases and J 9 bases, with 12 bases left between them. This CDR3 contains 13 residues. In germline, CDR1 is SEHNR, CDR2 FQNEAQ (reference sequence). In DNA form, the CDR3 reads TGTGCCAGCAGCTTGGACAGCCCGGGGCCCCAGCATTTT. As protein: CASSLDSPGPQHF.

The genes are TRBV19 and TRBJ2-1; TRBD1 might be the D (5 bases). CDR3 length: 15 residues. The germline V and J ends were trimmed by 5 bases and 1 base, with 12 bases remaining between them. Germline V gene data show CDR1 as LNHDA and CDR2 as SQIVND (reference sequence). CDR3 sequence reads: CASSPSAGSYNEQFF. The CDR3 DNA follows: TGTGCCAGTAGTCCTTCGGCAGGGTCCTACAATGAGCAGTTCTTC.

The genes are TRBV29-1 and TRBJ2-6; no reliable D call. This CDR3 is 14 amino acids long. V lost 4 bases to trimming and J lost 0 bases, with 7 bases between them. Germline CDR1 and CDR2: SQVTM and ANQGSEA. The chain's CDR3 is CSVGIGSGANVLTF. CDR3 nucleotides: TGCAGCGTTGGAATAGGCTCTGGGGCCAACGTCCTGACTTTC.

J is TRBJ1-4 and V is TRBV28, with 9 bases that match TRBD1. Looked up from germline, CDR1 is MDHEN and CDR2 is SYDVKM. CDR3 length: 13 amino acids. The trim removed 6 bases at V and 7 bases at J, leaving 3 bases unmatched. Here the CDR3 DNA reads TGTGCCAGCAGGGGGACAGGGAGTGAAAAACTGTTTTTT. Its translation is CASRGTGSEKLFF.